This T cell receptor beta chain stems from a study of blood T cell repertoires in COVID-19. J gave up 6 bases and V 8 bases, and 11 bases lay outside the gene matches. Germline lookup yields CDR1 WNHNN and CDR2 SYGVQD (reference sequence). This CDR3 is built from 15 residues. Profiling relied on immunoSEQ multiplex PCR, and the TCRdb table lists in-frame clones only, not all of them. There are around 100,000 clones in the sample; roughly 85% occur only once, and less than 1.5% lies in the top ten. The source is a man aged 40-49 years with acute or convalescent COVID-19. Sequenced input: peripheral blood. V usage is TRBV10-1 and J usage is TRBJ2-1; TRBD2 agrees at 9 bases. The CDR3 reads CASQEGGRAPNEQFF. CDR3 DNA: TGCGCCAGCCAAGAAGGCGGGAGGGCCCCCAATGAGCAGTTCTTC.